The present T cell receptor (beta chain) was sequenced within a study of human T cells and chemical hapten exposure. Between the trimmed V and J ends, which lost 6 bases and 6 bases, there was a span of 15 bases. The CDR3 consists of 12 residues. Germline loops: CDR1 DFQATT, CDR2 SNEGSKA (reference sequence). Sample time point: pre-sensitization, week 0. Treatment in this sample: therapeutic diphenylcyclopropenone sensitization with weekly scalp DPC. The library tagged individual cDNA molecules with unique molecular identifiers. TCRdb recomputed calls from the RACE reads with MiXCR, one row per CDR3 protein. The sample carries more than 80,000 distinct CDR3 sequences, 9.5% to 14% recorded once.

The receptor was derived from a woman in her sixties with alopecia areata. Some clones in this sample may be carry-over from other donors' samples. This sample comprised whole blood, obtained in connection with sensitization to the hapten diphenylcyclopropenone (DPC). This chain uses TRBV20-1 with TRBJ2-7, with a weak D call TRBD1 (5 bases). The CDR3 DNA follows: TGCAGTGCGCCGGACCAGGGTAGCGAGCAGTACTTC. This codes for CSAPDQGSEQYF.